This TCR beta chain derives from a study of blood T cells in healthy people across ages (dated by TCRdb to between 2015 and 2017). Regarding the complete study: In model experiments, template switching captured roughly one uniquely barcoded TCR beta cDNA molecule for every two T cells. Donors were grouped into four age groups: young (average about 15 years), middle-aged (around 39), aged (around 60) and long-lived (about 90). To avoid experimental bias, donors of different ages were distributed randomly across sequencing lanes. The study measured age-related changes in TCR beta repertoire diversity using deep sequencing normalized with unique cDNA molecular identifiers. For two donors (one aged 18 to 30 and one aged 80 or older), the study analyzed two additional independent replicas of 1 million unique cDNA reads from the same blood draw.

The library was prepared using 5' RACE. Sequencing took place on an Illumina HiSeq 2500. A second roughly 6 to 12 cycle PCR used a sample-barcoded 5' primer and a J-beta primer mix. Each TCR beta cDNA molecule received a unique molecular identifier from a template-switch 5' adaptor carrying 12 random nucleotides. At least 2.5 million CDR3-containing paired-end reads were obtained from each sample. The Mint cDNA synthesis kit, primed by a TRBC-specific oligonucleotide, was used to synthesize first-strand cDNA from all RNA. Following uracil-DNA glycosylase treatment, a first 18-cycle PCR with universal primers M1SS and BC2_uni_R was performed on all cDNA. The study's own analysis went as follows. Each sample was normalized by randomly selecting 1 million high-quality reads, each carrying a distinct molecular identifier. Reads with shared molecular identifiers were discarded instead of being binned into consensus sequences. MiTCR, with a Q25 quality threshold and the strictest error-elimination algorithm, was used for CDR3 identification, clonotype clustering and error correction. Lower-bound total TCR beta diversity was estimated with a nonparametric unseen species model using Euler transformation. TCRdb itself trimmed the public reads at Q25 with fastp, ran MiXCR and retained productive beta chains. A single entry per CDR3 protein holds the most common genes and DNA from its merged rows. Here the V and J calls rest on TCRdb's processing, not on the authors' analysis. The table for this sample lists about 2 million distinct CDR3 sequences; about 50% of them were counted only once. The ten largest clones add up to less than 2.5% of the sample.

Systemically healthy Caucasian individuals from Russia, some 40 in total and aged about 6 to 90 years, were included as donors. Each donor gave 8 to 10 milliliters of peripheral blood, collected into EDTA-treated Vacutainer tubes. PBMCs were isolated by Ficoll-Paque density-gradient centrifugation, with at least 6.5 million obtained per sample. Trizol reagent was used to extract total RNA from PBMCs, with at least 6 micrograms per sample. For every donor, an aliquot of PBMCs went through flow cytometry to measure the percentages of naive CD45RAhigh/CD27high T cells. Including the terminal cysteine and phenylalanine, the CDR3 comprises 13 residues. Just CDR3 DNA is preserved here, 39 bases in frame from base 1. For this chain, trimming is 5 bases at the V end and 7 bases at the J end, and the number of junction bases without a gene match is 8. Looking up the germline V gene (reference sequence) yields CDR1 SEHNR and CDR2 FQNEAQ.

General conclusions and limits of the study: The long-lived group showed more naive CD4+ T cells, fewer expanded clones and increased TCR diversity than the aged group, suggesting age selection. Because donor CMV infection status was unknown, age-related changes in expanded clonotypes were potentially confounded. Estimates of total diversity based on one million sequenced T cells were considered lower bounds and underestimates. Observed TCR beta diversity per million T cells fell roughly linearly with age, and a significant reduction was already apparent by age around 44. There was a strong correlation between observed TCR beta diversity and the percentage of naive T cells measured by flow cytometry. Bulk unsorted PBMC profiling prevented conclusive comparison of naive and antigen-experienced compartments.

Of note for this clonotype: Which antigen it targets is not known. Per-base quality was not reported, and no clone a single base away is much larger than it.

The sequence derives from a woman aged 40 to 55 in good health. The chain couples TRBV7-9 to TRBJ2-7; 7 nucleotides in the junction match TRBD2. The material sequenced was blood. The DNA is TGTGCCAGCAGCCACGCCTGGGGGGGAGAGCAGTACTTC. The resulting protein is CASSHAWGGEQYF.